These 13 T cell receptor beta chains came from one sample sequenced in a study of blood T cells in healthy people across ages. The use of a sample-barcoded 5' primer and a J-beta primer mix characterized a second PCR of about 7 to 12 cycles. TCRdb itself ran the 5' RACE reads through MiXCR, one entry per CDR3 protein. The table has approximately 800,000 distinct CDR3 sequences, about 45% seen once. Sample: blood. Every receptor here comes from a man older than 75 in good health.

The sample holds many counts of this clonotype. The J gene is TRBJ1-1, the V gene TRBV20-1; no definite D call. V lost 5 bases and J lost 1, with 14 bases in between. The V gene's germline CDR1 is DFQATT and CDR2 SNEGSKA (reference sequence). The CDR3 loop spans 14 amino acids. The CDR3 sequence: CSAQPLNGNTEAFF. For the CDR3, the DNA is TGCAGTGCTCAACCTCTTAACGGGAACACTGAAGCTTTCTTT.

This clonotype has just a few counts. The CDR3 reads CSARGYRSNYEQYF. In DNA, the CDR3 is TGCAGTGCTAGAGGGTATCGCAGTAACTACGAGCAGTACTTC. The chain recombines TRBV20-1 with TRBJ2-4; D is undetermined. The end of the DNA aligns better with TRBJ2-7, so the J call may be wrong. Germline V gives CDR1 DFQATT, CDR2 SNEGSKA (reference sequence). The CDR3 covers 14 residues.

The chain couples TRBV6-2 or TRBV6-3 to TRBJ2-1; tentative D call: TRBD1 (8 bases). Germline loops: CDR1 MNHEY, CDR2 SVGEGT. CDR3 length: 14 residues. Trimming cost V 7 bases and J 4 bases, with 14 bases left between them. The CDR3 region is CASNLQGGYNEQFF. In nucleotides, the CDR3 is TGTGCCAGCAACTTACAGGGGGGGTACAATGAGCAGTTCTTC.

The chain joins TRBV3-1 to TRBJ1-4; D unresolved. Germline V gene lookup returns CDR1 LGHDT and CDR2 YNNKEL (reference sequence). This CDR3 has 13 residues. The V end was cut by 1 base, the J end by 6 bases, with 6 bases between. This CDR3 is CASSQVEHEKLFF. CDR3 DNA: TGTGCCAGCAGCCAAGTCGAACATGAAAAACTGTTTTTT.

This clonotype was counted many times. One end of the junction does not line up with germline, which may come from a read error. CDR3 amino acids: CASSPLARAGGPDEQFF. CDR3 DNA: TGTGCTAGCAGCCCGCTAGCTCGTGCGGGAGGGCCGGATGAGCAGTTCTTC. V usage is TRBV7-7 and J usage is TRBJ2-1; 9 bases agree with TRBD2. Germline lookup yields CDR1 SSHAT and CDR2 FNYEAQ (reference sequence). The CDR3 has 17 residues. The variable domain in full, with the rest retrieved from reference TRBV7-7 and TRBJ2-1, is GAGVSQSPRYKVTKRGQDVTLRCDPISSHATLYWYQQALGQGPEFLTYFNYEAQPDKSGLPSDRFSAERPEGSISTLTIQRTEQRDSAMYRCASSPLARAGGPDEQFFGPGTRLTVL.

The V and J genes are TRBV5-8 and TRBJ1-2, with D possibly being TRBD1 (5 bases). V lost 3 bases to trimming and J lost 3 bases, with 21 bases between them. Germline V gene data show CDR1 as SGHTS and CDR2 as YDEGEE. The CDR3 is 17 residues long. CDR3 protein: CASSSVTGTARYYGYTF. CDR3 nucleotide sequence: TGTGCCAGCAGCTCGGTAACCGGGACGGCACGTTACTATGGCTACACCTTC.

The chain couples TRBV7-2 to TRBJ2-1; the match to TRBD2 covers 11 bases. Germline V gene data show CDR1 as SGHTA and CDR2 as FQGNSA. After removal of 4 bases from V and 7 bases from J, the junction contained 9 bases not matched to a gene. This CDR3 is built from 16 residues. The CDR3 here is CASSSVLAGVGNEQFF. CDR3 nucleotides: TGTGCCAGCAGCTCCGTACTAGCGGGAGTGGGGAATGAGCAGTTCTTC.

With regard to this clonotype: Compared with germline, one end of the junction differs, possibly owing to a read error. The gene calls are TRBV7-2 and TRBJ2-5; D assignment may be TRBD1 or TRBD2 (5 bases each). The length of the CDR3 is 16 residues. Germline CDR1 and CDR2: SGHTA and FQGNSA. In DNA form, the CDR3 reads TGTGCTAGCAGCTCCCATGGGGGTGGAGTTACGCAGACCCAGTACTTC. Amino acids: CASSSHGGGVTQTQYF.

J is TRBJ2-3 and V is TRBV12-3 or TRBV12-4; 9 nucleotides line up with TRBD2. The V segment lost 7 bases and the J segment 2 bases; nucleotides outside the gene matches: 13. The CDR3 contains 17 residues. The CDR3 here is CASTWLAGSLNTDTQYF. The CDR3 DNA reads TGTGCCAGCACATGGCTAGCGGGATCCCTTAACACAGATACGCAGTATTTT.

This clonotype has more than one count but fewer than ten. This rearrangement joins TRBV7-2 to TRBJ2-3; perhaps D is TRBD1 or TRBD2 (5 bases each). There are 14 residues in the CDR3. Germline values: CDR1 SGHTA, CDR2 FQGNSA. V shed 5 bases and J shed 4 bases, with 13 bases lying between them. The CDR3 sequence is CASSPGLEADTQYF. The DNA of the CDR3 is TGTGCCAGCAGCCCGGGGCTAGAGGCAGATACGCAGTATTTT.

V and J are TRBV29-1 and TRBJ2-3; D gene unclear. Per the germline V gene, CDR1 is SQVTM and CDR2 is ANQGSEA. The V and J ends lost 7 bases and 6 bases respectively, with 8 bases between them. This CDR3 has 10 amino acids. Written as DNA, the CDR3 is TGCAGCGCCGTGGGGGATACGCAGTATTTT. This encodes CSAVGDTQYF.

This rearrangement joins TRBV29-1 to TRBJ1-2, with D possibly TRBD1 on 5 matching bases. The germline V gene encodes CDR1 SQVTM and CDR2 ANQGSEA. This CDR3 is built from 14 residues. With 3 bases removed from V and 0 bases from J, the gap between germline ends came to 11 bases. The CDR3 nucleotides are TGCAGCGTTGATGAAGGGGAGGCTAACTATGGCTACACCTTC. This sequence encodes CSVDEGEANYGYTF.

The chain carries TRBV5-1 and TRBJ2-7, with unresolved D. This CDR3 comprises 12 residues. V lost 3 bases, J lost 6 bases, and 10 bases lay in between. Germline CDR1 reads SGHRS; CDR2 reads YFSETQ. The CDR3 DNA sequence: TGCGCCAGCAGCTCCGAGGCCTCCGAGCAGTACTTC. Its translation is CASSSEASEQYF. The full variable domain, rest sourced from reference TRBV5-1 and TRBJ2-7, is KAGVTQTPRYLIKTRGQQVTLSCSPISGHRSVSWYQQTPGQGLQFLFEYFSETQRNKGNFPGRFSGRQFSNSRSEMNVSTLELGDSALYLCASSSEASEQYFGPGTRLTVT.